The 32 T cell receptor beta chains below all came from one sample that was sequenced in a study of blood T cell repertoires in COVID-19. The method was immunoSEQ multiplex PCR; TCRdb's version includes in-frame clones alone and lacks a portion of them. The sample contains approximately 250,000 clones, about 86% of which appear only once. Sequencing input: PBMCs or T cells enriched from blood (not recorded which). The receptors were gathered from a man younger than 40 with acute COVID-19.

The gene calls are TRBV15 and TRBJ1-5; TRBD1 matches 7 bases. The V gene end was trimmed by 3 bases and the J gene end by 7 bases; junction bases not matched to a gene: 9. The V gene's germline CDR1 is LNHNV and CDR2 YYDKDF (reference sequence). This CDR3 region has 15 residues. DNA of the CDR3: TGTGCCACCAGCAGGGCAAGACAGGGCGGGCAGCCCCAGCATTTT. Amino acids: CATSRARQGGQPQHF.

This clone was seen more than once but under ten times. The genes are TRBV10-3 and TRBJ1-1; 7 bases agree with TRBD1. Unmatched junction bases numbered 10, after V lost 7 bases and J lost 5 bases. This CDR3 is 14 amino acids long. Germline-derived CDR1 and CDR2 are ENHRY and SYGVKD. The DNA for the CDR3 is TGTGCCATCAACCGACAGGGAGGAGGAACTGAAGCTTTCTTT. Translating gives CAINRQGGGTEAFF.

V usage is TRBV5-4 and J usage is TRBJ1-2; 7 bases are shared with TRBD1. This CDR3 is 13 amino acids long. In germline, CDR1 is SGHNT, CDR2 YYREEE (reference sequence). Trimming removed 4 bases from V and 4 bases from J; junction bases left unmatched: 4. The CDR3 spells CASSQGQVYGYTF. CDR3 DNA: TGTGCCAGCAGCCAAGGACAGGTCTATGGCTACACCTTC.

The rearrangement joins TRBV7-3 to TRBJ2-3, with no clear D. Germline V gives CDR1 SGHTA, CDR2 FQGTGA. The CDR3 loop spans 16 amino acids. Between the trimmed V and J ends, which lost 3 bases and 4 bases, there was a span of 17 bases. This CDR3 is CASSLREDRGPDTQYF. The DNA for the CDR3 is TGTGCCAGCAGCTTGCGTGAAGACCGCGGCCCAGATACGCAGTATTTT.

This chain links TRBV7-9 with TRBJ2-1; TRBD1 might be the D (5 bases). The CDR3 sequence is 14 residues long. V was cut by 0 bases and J by 8 bases, with 11 bases left in between. The germline V gene has CDR1 SEHNR and CDR2 FQNEAQ (reference sequence). CDR3 bases: TGTGCCAGCAGCTTAGCACGGCAGGGCGATGAGCAGTTCTTC. Translated: CASSLARQGDEQFF.

This clone was picked up a small number of times. The CDR3 reads CASSLSGSREAFF. CDR3 nucleotide sequence: TGTGCCAGCAGTTTGAGTGGTTCCCGGGAAGCTTTCTTT. J is TRBJ1-1 and V is TRBV12-3 or TRBV12-4; no definite D call. The CDR3 is 13 residues long. V lost 3 bases, J lost 8 bases, and 13 bases lay in between.

The V call is TRBV6-1, the J call TRBJ2-5; tentative D call: TRBD2 (6 bases). Germline CDR1 MNHNS, CDR2 SASEGT. The CDR3 spans 14 residues. V dropped 1 base and J dropped 4 bases, with 10 bases sitting between them. For the CDR3, the DNA is TGTGCCAGCAGTGAAGGGAGGGGCGGAGAGACCCAGTACTTC. The encoded protein is CASSEGRGGETQYF.

This chain connects TRBV19 to TRBJ1-2; no firm D call. There are 12 residues in the CDR3. Between the trimmed V and J ends, which lost 5 bases and 3 bases, there was a span of 7 bases. Germline CDR1 LNHDA, CDR2 SQIVND (reference sequence). CDR3 bases: TGTGCCAGTAGTGTCTCAGACTATGGCTACACCTTC. It codes for CASSVSDYGYTF.

For the CDR3, the DNA is TGTGCCAGCAGCGCACTGGGACAGGGAAATTCACCCCTCCACTTT. This codes for CASSALGQGNSPLHF. J is TRBJ1-6 and V is TRBV7-9, with 9 nucleotides matching TRBD1. Trimming took 5 bases from V and 7 from J; bases not matched to a gene: 6. Germline CDR1 reads SEHNR; CDR2 reads FQNEAQ (reference sequence). The CDR3 totals 15 residues.

The V call is TRBV6-5, the J call TRBJ2-3; D perhaps matches TRBD1 (5 bases). V was trimmed by 10 bases and J by 2 bases, leaving 19 bases between them. The germline V gene has CDR1 MNHEY and CDR2 SVGAGI. CDR3 length: 15 amino acids. In nucleotides, the CDR3 is TGTGCCACCCAAAACCAGGGTGCCCTCACAGATACGCAGTATTTT. As protein: CATQNQGALTDTQYF.

The chain has TRBV19 and TRBJ1-5, with 11 bases that match TRBD1. This CDR3 has 16 amino acids. V was clipped by 3 bases and J by 6 bases; unmatched bases: 7. CDR1 LNHDA and CDR2 SQIVND come from the germline V gene (reference sequence). The CDR3 spells CASSILSGTGGQPQHF. The CDR3 DNA is TGTGCCAGTAGTATCCTCTCCGGGACAGGGGGTCAGCCCCAGCATTTT.

The gene calls are TRBV7-8 and TRBJ1-5; D is perhaps TRBD1 (5 bases). The CDR3 length is 15 residues. CDR1 SGHVS and CDR2 FQNEAQ come from the germline V gene. V was cut by 5 bases and J by 0 bases, with 11 bases left in between. The CDR3 nucleotides read TGTGCCAGCAGCGGCAGGGCATATAGCAATCAGCCCCAGCATTTT. Its translation is CASSGRAYSNQPQHF. Using reference TRBV7-8 and TRBJ1-5 for the parts outside the CDR3, the full variable domain is GAGVSQSPRYKVAKRGQDVALRCDPISGHVSLFWYQQALGQGPEFLTYFQNEAQLDKSGLPSDRFFAERPEGSVSTLKIQRTQQEDSAVYLCASSGRAYSNQPQHFGDGTRLSIL.

The V gene is TRBV28, the J gene TRBJ2-3; the D gene is possibly TRBD2 (6 bases). V lost 3 bases and J lost 4, with 17 bases in between. Germline CDR1 is MDHEN and CDR2 is SYDVKM. The CDR3 is made up of 16 amino acids. The CDR3 is CASSLEGPLRADTQYF. The CDR3 DNA follows: TGTGCCAGCAGTTTGGAGGGGCCCCTTCGAGCAGATACGCAGTATTTT.

The chain employs TRBV7-5 and TRBJ1-3. TRBV7-5 is deemed a pseudogene. The CDR3 runs to 14 residues. DNA of the CDR3: TGTGCCAGAAGCTTAGAGCCCTCTGGAAACACCATATATTTT. It encodes CARSLEPSGNTIYF.

The V and J genes are TRBV19 and TRBJ1-5, with a tentative D call TRBD1 (6 bases). The V end was cut by 10 bases, the J end by 1 base, with 23 bases between. This CDR3 comprises 17 residues. Germline V gene data show CDR1 as LNHDA and CDR2 as SQIVND (reference sequence). The CDR3 sequence is CATNKATGLRSNQPQHF. CDR3 DNA: TGTGCCACGAACAAGGCTACAGGGTTGAGGAGCAATCAGCCCCAGCATTTT.

The chain recombines TRBV18 with TRBJ1-2; D is undetermined. V shed 2 bases and J shed 8 bases, with 15 bases lying between them. This CDR3 region has 14 residues. Germline CDR1 reads KGHSH; CDR2 reads LQKENI. The chain's CDR3 is CASSPFPGRGGYTF. The CDR3 DNA sequence: TGTGCCAGCTCACCATTTCCGGGTCGAGGGGGCTACACCTTC.

The chain employs TRBV6-5 and TRBJ2-1; TRBD2 matches 9 bases. This CDR3 comprises 14 residues. After removal of 6 bases from V and 12 bases from J, the junction contained 12 bases not matched to a gene. Germline lookup yields CDR1 MNHEY and CDR2 SVGAGI. As DNA, the CDR3 is TGTGCCAGCAGCCCGACTAGCGGTGGCGGGGGGCAGTTCTTC. This translates into CASSPTSGGGGQFF.

The rearrangement joins TRBV11-2 to TRBJ1-3, with D unclear. The CDR3 is 15 residues long. V lost 0 bases, J lost 0 bases, and 6 bases lay in between. Germline values: CDR1 SGHAT, CDR2 FQNNGV. The CDR3 region is CASSLDQISGNTIYF. The CDR3 coding sequence is TGTGCCAGCAGCTTAGATCAGATCTCTGGAAACACCATATATTTT.

This clone is a singleton in its sample. The chain carries TRBV5-4 and TRBJ2-1, with TRBD2 identical over 9 bases. Germline V gene lookup returns CDR1 SGHNT and CDR2 YYREEE (reference sequence). J lost 9 bases, V lost 2 bases, and 6 bases had no gene match. The CDR3 consists of 14 residues. The CDR3, as DNA: TGTGCCAGCAGCTTAGGGCGGGGGGGATTTGAGCAGTTCTTC. Translating it yields CASSLGRGGFEQFF.

The CDR3 DNA sequence: TGTGCCAGCAAAACGGACAGAGAGGGTGGCTACACCTTC. Amino acids: CASKTDREGGYTF. This sequence joins TRBV2 and TRBJ1-2, with D maybe TRBD1 (6 bases). Between the trimmed V and J ends, which lost 7 bases and 7 bases, there was a span of 16 bases. Germline V lookup: CDR1 SNHLY, CDR2 FYNNEI. CDR3 length: 13 amino acids.

This clone was counted only a few times. The rearrangement links TRBV19 to TRBJ1-6; 7 bases align to TRBD1. Germline CDR1 LNHDA, CDR2 SQIVND (reference sequence). Trimming cost V 9 bases and J 9 bases; bases outside gene matches: 8. This CDR3 has 13 amino acids. The CDR3 DNA reads TGTGCCAGCGCCGGGACAGAGACTTCACCCCTCCACTTT. Translating it yields CASAGTETSPLHF.

This clone was recorded only once. The genes are TRBV19 and TRBJ1-1; 9 bases align to TRBD1. Germline CDR1 is LNHDA and CDR2 is SQIVND (reference sequence). There are 15 residues in the CDR3. Trimming took 3 bases from V and 6 from J; bases not matched to a gene: 8. CDR3 protein: CASSIGTGLRSEAFF. Written as DNA, the CDR3 is TGTGCCAGTAGTATTGGGACAGGGTTAAGGTCTGAAGCTTTCTTT.

The chain employs TRBV7-9 and TRBJ1-3; possible D gene TRBD1, 5 bases. Germline values: CDR1 SEHNR, CDR2 FQNEAQ (reference sequence). The V end was cut by 5 bases, the J end by 0 bases, with 17 bases between. CDR3 length: 17 residues. CDR3 amino acids: CASSTVGGPVSGNTIYF. The DNA of the CDR3 is TGTGCCAGCAGCACCGTGGGGGGTCCAGTCTCTGGAAACACCATATATTTT. Filled out from reference TRBV7-9 and TRBJ1-3, the complete variable domain reads DTGVSQNPRHKITKRGQNVTFRCDPISEHNRLYWYRQTLGQGPEFLTYFQNEAQLEKSRLLSDRFSAERPKGSFSTLEIQRTEQGDSAMYLCASSTVGGPVSGNTIYFGEGSWLTVV.

The rearrangement uses TRBV3-1 (or the pseudogene TRBV3-2) and TRBJ1-5, with 9 nucleotides matching TRBD1. Germline loops: CDR1 LGHDT, CDR2 YNNKEL (reference sequence). With V trimmed by 4 bases and J by 11 bases, 6 bases remained unmatched. The CDR3 contains 13 residues. DNA of the CDR3: TGTGCCAGCAGCCGGACAGGGGCCGAGTCCCAGCATTTT. Protein: CASSRTGAESQHF.

V and J are TRBV27 and TRBJ1-4, with no clear D. Germline V gene lookup returns CDR1 MNHEY and CDR2 SMNVEV (reference sequence). Trimming left V 6 bases short and J 3 bases short, with 14 bases between. This CDR3 comprises 15 residues. CDR3 region: CASRYGSTANEKLFF. The CDR3 DNA reads TGTGCCAGCAGATACGGGTCGACGGCTAATGAAAAACTGTTTTTT.

The chain employs TRBV28 and TRBJ2-3, with 8 bases identical to TRBD2. The CDR3 sequence is 15 residues long. Germline V gives CDR1 MDHEN, CDR2 SYDVKM. The junction had 10 bases not matched to a gene; V was cut back by 6 bases and J by 5 bases. CDR3 bases: TGTGCCAGCAGCCAGTTCCGGGGGGGGGTAGATACGCAGTATTTT. Translated, it gives CASSQFRGGVDTQYF.

The chain carries TRBV10-3 and TRBJ1-1; possible D gene TRBD1, 6 bases. There are 15 residues in the CDR3. V shed 0 bases and J shed 6 bases, with 14 bases lying between them. Germline V gives CDR1 ENHRY, CDR2 SYGVKD. The CDR3 nucleotides are TGTGCCATCAGTGAGTCAAACAGGGTCCACGCTGAAGCTTTCTTT. It codes for CAISESNRVHAEAFF.

The chain carries TRBV5-4 and TRBJ1-1; D is perhaps TRBD1 (6 bases). The CDR3 spans 14 residues. V was clipped by 2 bases and J by 1 base, with 9 bases between them. Germline V gene lookup returns CDR1 SGHNT and CDR2 YYREEE (reference sequence). The CDR3 spells CASSLGGRNTEAFF. CDR3 coding DNA: TGTGCCAGCAGCTTAGGGGGAAGGAACACTGAAGCTTTCTTT. Supplemented by reference TRBV5-4 and TRBJ1-1, the full variable domain reads ETGVTQSPTHLIKTRGQQVTLRCSSQSGHNTVSWYQQALGQGPQFIFQYYREEENGRGNFPPRFSGLQFPNYSSELNVNALELDDSALYLCASSLGGRNTEAFFGQGTRLTVV.

J is TRBJ2-1 and V is TRBV6-5; tentative D call: TRBD1 (6 bases). V lost 4 bases and J 0 bases, leaving 13 bases between the germline ends. Germline-derived CDR1 and CDR2 are MNHEY and SVGAGI. The CDR3 runs 16 residues. CDR3 sequence: CASSWRSRGSYNEQFF. In nucleotides, the CDR3 is TGTGCCAGCAGTTGGAGGTCCAGGGGCTCCTACAATGAGCAGTTCTTC.

The rearrangement joins TRBV19 to TRBJ1-5, with TRBD1 identical over 9 bases. Trimming took 7 bases from V and 1 from J; bases not matched to a gene: 5. The length of the CDR3 is 15 residues. Germline-derived CDR1 and CDR2 are LNHDA and SQIVND (reference sequence). The CDR3, as DNA: TGTGCCAGTACAGGACAGGGGATCAGCAATCAGCCCCAGCATTTT. Protein sequence: CASTGQGISNQPQHF. The full variable domain, its missing parts supplied by reference TRBV19 and TRBJ1-5, is DGGITQSPKYLFRKEGQNVTLSCEQNLNHDAMYWYRQDPGQGLRLIYYSQIVNDFQKGDIAEGYSVSREKKESFPLTVTSAQKNPTAFYLCASTGQGISNQPQHFGDGTRLSIL.

This chain links TRBV2 with TRBJ1-3, with a weak D call TRBD1 (6 bases). Trimming left V 5 bases short and J 0 bases short, with 17 bases between. Germline V gene lookup returns CDR1 SNHLY and CDR2 FYNNEI. The CDR3 runs to 17 residues. The CDR3 nucleotides are TGTGCCAGCAGTCGTACGGACAGAATGATCTCTGGAAACACCATATATTTT. It encodes CASSRTDRMISGNTIYF.

The chain links TRBV11-1 to TRBJ2-1; tentatively, D is TRBD2 (6 bases). CDR3 length: 15 residues. V lost 1 base and J 5 bases, leaving 12 bases between the germline ends. Germline CDR1 is SGHAT and CDR2 is FQDESV (reference sequence). The CDR3 loop is CASSLVGGNDNEQFF. CDR3 DNA: TGTGCCAGCAGCTTAGTTGGGGGGAACGACAATGAGCAGTTCTTC.